These T cell receptor beta chains were read from a single sample in a study of blood T cell repertoires in COVID-19. Clones were read by immunoSEQ multiplex PCR, and TCRdb kept only the in-frame ones, dropping some. The table lists roughly 230,000 clones, over 65% of them singletons, with 3% to 4% in the top ten. The sample was PBMCs or T cells enriched from blood (not recorded which). These receptors all come from a woman aged 60 to 75 who had recovered from COVID-19. Both conserved end residues are part of each CDR3. A D gene is named only where the DNA matches it firmly. A clone size is listed for some rows: how often the clone was seen (once, few, many), or a class if it is expanded.

TRBJ2-2	TRBD2	-	TRBV10-2	TGCGCCAGCAGCACAGGACTAGCGGGCACCGGGGAGCTGTTTTTT	CASSTGLAGTGELFF
TRBJ2-1	TRBD1	-	TRBV7-9	TGTGCCAGCAGCGACTGGACAGGGGGAAATGAGCAGTTCTTC	CASSDWTGGNEQFF
TRBJ1-2	-	-	TRBV27	TGTGCCAGCACCGACAGGCCCAACTATGGCTACACCTTC	CASTDRPNYGYTF
TRBJ1-1	-	once	TRBV5-4	TGTGCCAGCAGCTTGCAGGGGAGGGCAACTGAAGCTTTCTTT	CASSLQGRATEAFF
TRBJ2-7	TRBD1	-	TRBV5-4	TGTGCCAGCAGCGAGGGACAGTTCTACGAGCAGTACTTC	CASSEGQFYEQYF
TRBJ1-4	-	-	TRBV2	TGTGCCAGCAGTGAGGACATGAATGAAAAACTGTTTTTT	CASSEDMNEKLFF
TRBJ1-2	TRBD1	-	TRBV9	TGTGCCAGCAGCGTAGATGGACAGGGGGCTGGTGGCTACACCTTC	CASSVDGQGAGGYTF
TRBJ2-5	-	-	TRBV19	TGTGCCAGTAGTTCCAATGGAGGGGCAGAGACCCAGTACTTC	CASSSNGGAETQYF
TRBJ2-7	TRBD1	few	TRBV5-1	TGCGCCAGCAGCGTATTGACAGGGGCTTCCTACGAGCAGTACTTC	CASSVLTGASYEQYF
TRBJ2-1	TRBD2	-	TRBV4-1	TGCGCCAGCAGCCAAGGGACTAGCGGGATTTACAATGAGCAGTTCTTC	CASSQGTSGIYNEQFF
TRBJ2-7	-	few	TRBV5-4	TGTGCCAGCAGCTCCGGTCGGGAGATCTCCTACGAGCAGTACTTC	CASSSGREISYEQYF
TRBJ1-5	TRBD1	-	TRBV5-6	TGTGCCAGCAGCTTGCGGGACAGGGGGTTTCAGCCCCAGCATTTT	CASSLRDRGFQPQHF
TRBJ1-4	TRBD1	-	TRBV7-9	TGTGCCAGCTCCAGACAGGGACAGGAAAAACTGTTTTTT	CASSRQGQEKLFF
TRBJ1-5	-	-	TRBV18	TGTGCCAGCTCAGAGAACCGGGTCTTCAATCAGCCCCAGCATTTT	CASSENRVFNQPQHF
TRBJ1-5	-	-	TRBV15	TGTGCCACCAGCAGAGCCAAGGGGGGCAATCAGCCCCAGCATTTT	CATSRAKGGNQPQHF
TRBJ1-6	-	once	TRBV6-2/TRBV6-3	TGTGCCAGCAGTAGGGCGGCCGGGGTAAATTCACCCCTCCACTTT	CASSRAAGVNSPLHF
TRBJ2-7	-	-	TRBV5-6	TGTGCCAGCAGCCCGGACCTCGGACAGGGAGGGGAGAGCGAGCAGTACTTC	CASSPDLGQGGESEQYF
TRBJ2-1	-	-	TRBV5-4	TGTGCCAGCAGCTTGGCTCAGGGCAATGAGCAGTTCTTC	CASSLAQGNEQFF
TRBJ1-4	TRBD1	-	TRBV10-1	TGCGCCAGCAGTGGTGGACAGGACAATGAAAAACTGTTTTTT	CASSGGQDNEKLFF
TRBJ2-2	TRBD2	once	TRBV3-1/TRBV3-2	TGTGCCAGCAGCCAACGTGGTGGGTGGAGCGGGGGGCCCACCGGGGAGCTGTTTTTT	CASSQRGGWSGGPTGELFF
TRBJ1-6	-	-	TRBV24-1	TGTGCCACCCAGGGGACATGGAATTCACCCCTCCACTTT	CATQGTWNSPLHF
TRBJ2-2	TRBD2	once	TRBV5-4	TGTGCCAGCAGCGCGGGACTAGCGGGGGTCAACACCGGGGAGCTGTTTTTT	CASSAGLAGVNTGELFF
TRBJ1-1	-	-	TRBV18	TGTGCCAGCTCACCCCGTTCGGGGGGCGTAGGCACTGAAGCTTTCTTT	CASSPRSGGVGTEAFF